Given below is one T cell receptor (beta chain) in context. Its antigen is not identified. Primers included in the PCR were 60 Vbeta and 13 Jbeta primers. Profiled with immunoSEQ multiplex PCR; TCRdb holds only in-frame clones, not every one. The sample carries 150,000 to 180,000 clones, approximately 80% recorded once. The data derive from a study of cytomegalovirus exposure and HLA in healthy donors. Background on the study: A prior analysis found fewer than 120 million unique TCR beta sequences from 150 million to 200 million T cells.

The V segment lost 4 bases and the J segment 6 bases; nucleotides outside the gene matches: 13. The V gene's germline CDR1 is SGDLS and CDR2 YYNGEE. CDR3 length equals 15 residues. General study points: In a later analysis, roughly 17,000 TCR beta sequences were associated with HLA alleles at 0.05 false discovery rate. Roughly uniform depth of sequencing across donors was assumed in presence/absence analyses. Among the CMV-associated chains, a few were confirmed in vitro as specific for CMV antigens.

The sequence derives from a woman in her 40s in good health and CMV-seronegative. The sequenced sample consisted of PBMCs. The rearrangement uses TRBV9 and TRBJ2-7; 7 nucleotides line up with TRBD1. The CDR3 sequence is CASSPRGDRVGEQYF. DNA of the CDR3: TGTGCCAGCAGCCCACGAGGCGACAGGGTGGGCGAGCAGTACTTC.